The present T cell receptor beta chain was sequenced within a study of PD-L1 blockade in urothelial cancer. Across the whole study: Blood drawn 3 weeks (second dose) and 6 weeks after treatment start was analyzed. Counts from blood samples showed a median of roughly 150,000 T cells. Study observations and caveats: Tumor-associated blood clones were expanded more by durable-benefit patients at 3 weeks.

The germline CDR1 and CDR2 sequences are MDHEN and SYDVKM. The CDR3 has 14 residues. Trimming cost V 2 bases and J 2 bases, with 10 bases left between them. Assay: immunoSEQ multiplex PCR; the TCRdb copy retains only in-frame clones and omits some. This sample has just over 20,000 clones, with 85% to 90% found just once. As concerns this clone: Its antigen remains unidentified.

The sequencing used PBMCs, collected around atezolizumab (anti-PD-L1) treatment. The receptor comes from a man in his fifties or sixties with urothelial cancer. This chain links TRBV28 with TRBJ2-7; tentatively, D is TRBD1 (5 bases). The CDR3 bases are TGTGCCAGCAGTTTAGGGGCAGGGACCTACGAGCAGTACTTC. Its protein is CASSLGAGTYEQYF.